This TCR beta chain was captured in a study of beta chain features in type 1 diabetes. The wider study: The samples had roughly 110 million sorted cells examined in all.

The CDR3 is 16 residues long. Germline CDR1 and CDR2: SGDLS and YYNGEE. V shed 4 bases, J shed 3 bases, and the junction held 7 bases outside the gene matches. Study observations and caveats: Junctions at VDJ sites from type 1 diabetes patients had fewer insertions and more deletions. cDNA-based reads could over-represent cells with high TCR expression.

This clone has only a few counts. What it recognizes is unknown. Donors contributed one heparinised blood draw apiece, averaging about 120 mL. The isolated RNA, all of it, was reverse transcribed, so expressed TCRB transcripts were what got sequenced. Assay used: immunoSEQ multiplex PCR; TCRdb lists only in-frame clones, some missing. Among hundreds of thousands of clones, over 10% were seen once, and the ten largest hold roughly 0.017%. The chain joins TRBV9 to TRBJ2-2; TRBD1 agrees at 9 bases. The sequenced sample consisted of naive CD4+ T cells from blood. This TCR came from a man between 18 and 29 years old in good health. CDR3 nucleotides: TGTGCCAGCAGCCCGGACGGGGACAGGGACACCGGGGAGCTGTTTTTT. Its protein product is CASSPDGDRDTGELFF.